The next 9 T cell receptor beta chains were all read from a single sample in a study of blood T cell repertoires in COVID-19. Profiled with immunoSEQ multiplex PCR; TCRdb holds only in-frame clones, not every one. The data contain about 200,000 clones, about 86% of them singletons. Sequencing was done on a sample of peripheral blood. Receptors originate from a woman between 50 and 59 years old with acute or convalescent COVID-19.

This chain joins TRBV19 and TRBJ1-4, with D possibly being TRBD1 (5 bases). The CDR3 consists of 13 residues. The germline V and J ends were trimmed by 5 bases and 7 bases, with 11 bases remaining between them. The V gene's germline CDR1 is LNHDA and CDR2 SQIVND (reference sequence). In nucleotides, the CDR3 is TGTGCCAGTAGTGTCAGGAGGGGTGAAAAACTGTTTTTT. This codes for CASSVRRGEKLFF.

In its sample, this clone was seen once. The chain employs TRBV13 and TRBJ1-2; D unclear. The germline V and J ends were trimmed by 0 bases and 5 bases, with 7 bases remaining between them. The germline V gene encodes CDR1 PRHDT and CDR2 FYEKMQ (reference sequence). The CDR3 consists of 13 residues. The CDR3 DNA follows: TGTGCCAGCAGCTTAGGGCAGTTTTATGGCTACACCTTC. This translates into CASSLGQFYGYTF.

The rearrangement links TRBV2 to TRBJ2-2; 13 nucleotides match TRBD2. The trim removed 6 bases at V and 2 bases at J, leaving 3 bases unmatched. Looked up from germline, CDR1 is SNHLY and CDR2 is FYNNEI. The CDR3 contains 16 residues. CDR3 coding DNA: TGTGCCAGCAGACTAGCGGGAGGGCCCAACACCGGGGAGCTGTTTTTT. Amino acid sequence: CASRLAGGPNTGELFF.

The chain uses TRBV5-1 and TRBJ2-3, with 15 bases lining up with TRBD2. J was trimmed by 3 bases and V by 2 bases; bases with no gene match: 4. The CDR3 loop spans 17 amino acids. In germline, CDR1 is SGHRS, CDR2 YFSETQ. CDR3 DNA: TGCGCCAGCAGCTTTGGTGGACTAGCGGGAGGGACAGATACGCAGTATTTT. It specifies CASSFGGLAGGTDTQYF. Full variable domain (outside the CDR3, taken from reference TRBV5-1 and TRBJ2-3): KAGVTQTPRYLIKTRGQQVTLSCSPISGHRSVSWYQQTPGQGLQFLFEYFSETQRNKGNFPGRFSGRQFSNSRSEMNVSTLELGDSALYLCASSFGGLAGGTDTQYFGPGTRLTVL.

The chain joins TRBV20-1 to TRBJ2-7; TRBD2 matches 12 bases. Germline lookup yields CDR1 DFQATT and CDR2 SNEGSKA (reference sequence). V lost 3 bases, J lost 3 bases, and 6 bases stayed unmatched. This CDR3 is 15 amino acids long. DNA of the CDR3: TGCAGTGCTAGTCCAGGACTAGCGGGGTTCTACGAGCAGTACTTC. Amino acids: CSASPGLAGFYEQYF.

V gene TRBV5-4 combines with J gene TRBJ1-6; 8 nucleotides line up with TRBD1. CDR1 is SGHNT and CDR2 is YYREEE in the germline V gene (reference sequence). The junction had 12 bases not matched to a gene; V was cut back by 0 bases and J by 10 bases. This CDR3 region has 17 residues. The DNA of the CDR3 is TGTGCCAGCAGCTTGGACTCCCCCGCAGGGGGCGGCTCACCCCTCCACTTT. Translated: CASSLDSPAGGGSPLHF.

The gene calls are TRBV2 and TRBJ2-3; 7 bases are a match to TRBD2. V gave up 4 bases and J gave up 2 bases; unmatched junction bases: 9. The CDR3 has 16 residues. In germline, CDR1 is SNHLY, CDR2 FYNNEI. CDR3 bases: TGTGCCAGCAGTGCTAGCGGAGGGCTCTCCACAGATACGCAGTATTTT. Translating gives CASSASGGLSTDTQYF.

The CDR3 here is CASSFATDSPLHF. CDR3 DNA: TGCGCCAGCAGCTTCGCAACTGATTCACCCCTCCACTTT. V and J are TRBV5-1 and TRBJ1-6; no clear D. CDR3 length: 13 amino acids. V lost 2 bases, J lost 8 bases, and 8 bases lay in between. Germline CDR1 and CDR2: SGHRS and YFSETQ.

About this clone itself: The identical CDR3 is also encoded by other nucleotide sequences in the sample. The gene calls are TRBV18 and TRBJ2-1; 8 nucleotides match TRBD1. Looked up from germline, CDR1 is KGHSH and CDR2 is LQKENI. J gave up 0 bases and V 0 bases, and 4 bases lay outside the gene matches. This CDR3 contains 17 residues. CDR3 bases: TGTGCCAGCTCACCACCGCGAGACAGGGGCTCCTACAATGAGCAGTTCTTC. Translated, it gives CASSPPRDRGSYNEQFF.